This note documents a single T cell receptor beta chain sequence. Its antigen is as yet unknown. Germline-derived CDR1 and CDR2 are LNHNV and YYDKDF (reference sequence). V was pared by 1 base and J by 10 bases, with 0 bases of the junction left unmatched. The CDR3 is 14 residues long. Profiled with immunoSEQ multiplex PCR; TCRdb holds only in-frame clones, not every one. The profile shows about 80,000 clones, 92% of them singletons. This specimen belongs to a study of graft-versus-host responses after intestinal transplantation. Study-level results: When patients had graft-donor T cell macrochimerism, their allografts held high graft-versus-host to host-versus-graft clonal ratios. GvH clones appeared in recipient marrow, some first in ileum or blood.

The source of this sequence is a human patient who received an intestinal transplant, so some T cells may come from the graft donor. The gene calls are TRBV15 and TRBJ1-6, with 11 bases identical to TRBD1. This specimen was PBMCs, taken 98 days after intestinal transplantation. CDR3: CATSRGTGGSPLHF. The CDR3 DNA follows: TGTGCCACCAGCAGAGGGACAGGGGGCTCACCCCTCCACTTT.